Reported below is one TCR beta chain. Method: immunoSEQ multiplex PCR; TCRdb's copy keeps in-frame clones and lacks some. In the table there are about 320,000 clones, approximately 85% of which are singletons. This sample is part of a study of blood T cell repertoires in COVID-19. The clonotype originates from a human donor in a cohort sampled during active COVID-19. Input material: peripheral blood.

CDR3 nucleotide sequence: TGCGCCAGCAGCCTTGAGGGCATCAATCAGCCCCAGCATTTT. Its protein is CASSLEGINQPQHF. This chain connects TRBV5-1 to TRBJ1-5; no clear D gene. V lost 4 bases and J lost 3, with 11 bases in between. The CDR3 is made up of 14 amino acids. Germline CDR1 is SGHRS and CDR2 is YFSETQ.